The 14 T cell receptor beta chains reported below all come from one sample, sequenced in a study of cytomegalovirus exposure and HLA in healthy donors. PCR was performed using 60 Vbeta and 13 Jbeta primers. Profiling relied on immunoSEQ multiplex PCR, and the TCRdb table lists in-frame clones only, not all of them. The data contain about 140,000 clones, roughly 78% of them singletons. Sequenced: PBMCs. The receptors come from a female donor in good health and CMV-seronegative.

This clone showed up just a few times. Other DNA sequences in the same sample also yield this CDR3. The rearrangement uses TRBV10-3 and TRBJ1-1, with TRBD1 matching 9 bases. CDR3 length equals 14 residues. Per germline, CDR1 ENHRY and CDR2 SYGVKD. V dropped 8 bases and J dropped 1; count of bases not matched to a gene: 5. CDR3 protein: CAISWTGENTEAFF. The CDR3 coding sequence is TGTGCCATCTCCTGGACAGGGGAGAACACTGAAGCTTTCTTT.

This clone has more than one count but fewer than ten. The chain combines TRBV16 with TRBJ1-2, with TRBD1 matching over 10 bases. CDR1 KGHSY and CDR2 FQNENV come from the germline V gene. V lost 3 bases to trimming and J lost 7 bases; unmatched junction nucleotides: 5. The CDR3 consists of 14 residues. The CDR3 sequence: CASSHGQGVRGYTF. The CDR3, as DNA: TGTGCCAGCAGCCACGGACAGGGGGTTCGTGGCTACACCTTC.

The chain uses TRBV7-9 and TRBJ1-1; 7 positions match TRBD1. The V and J ends lost 4 bases and 4 bases, in that order; junction bases with no gene match: 12. Germline loops: CDR1 SEHNR, CDR2 FQNEAQ (reference sequence). The CDR3 loop spans 16 amino acids. The CDR3 DNA reads TGTGCCAGCAGCTACCGGGACAGCCGTCGGGCCACTGAAGCTTTCTTT. It translates to CASSYRDSRRATEAFF.

The V gene is TRBV29-1, the J gene TRBJ1-2; perhaps TRBD1 as D (6 bases). This CDR3 region has 14 residues. The germline gives CDR1 SQVTM, CDR2 ANQGSEA. V dropped 4 bases and J dropped 5 bases, with 17 bases sitting between them. The CDR3 loop is CSVGTETRGYGYTF. The CDR3 DNA reads TGCAGCGTTGGGACAGAGACTCGAGGGTATGGCTACACCTTC.

The chain uses TRBV9 and TRBJ2-7; no clear D gene. V lost 4 bases and J 3 bases, leaving 11 bases between the germline ends. The length of the CDR3 is 13 residues. CDR1 and CDR2 from the germline V gene are SGDLS and YYNGEE. The CDR3 sequence: CASSRSVGYEQYF. CDR3 nucleotides: TGTGCCAGCAGCCGCTCGGTTGGCTACGAGCAGTACTTC.

The chain combines TRBV4-1 with TRBJ2-5, with 7 bases lining up with TRBD2. The CDR3 runs to 16 residues. Germline V gene sequence: CDR1 MGHRA, CDR2 YSYEKL. V shed 3 bases, J shed 2 bases, and the junction held 9 bases outside the gene matches. CDR3 DNA: TGCGCCAGCAGCCACCCGTCCGTAGCGGGTCAAGAGACCCAGTACTTC. Translated: CASSHPSVAGQETQYF.

This chain joins TRBV6-1 and TRBJ2-5, with D perhaps TRBD1 (7 bases). The germline gives CDR1 MNHNS, CDR2 SASEGT. This CDR3 comprises 15 residues. The V and J ends lost 4 bases and 4 bases respectively, with 16 bases between them. The CDR3 region has the DNA TGTGCCAGCAGTGGACTACAGGGGAGGTTAGAGACCCAGTACTTC. This sequence encodes CASSGLQGRLETQYF.

This rearrangement joins TRBV18 to TRBJ1-5, with TRBD1 matching over 8 bases. V shed 3 bases, J shed 7 bases, and the junction held 5 bases outside the gene matches. This CDR3 region has 14 residues. Germline V gene lookup returns CDR1 KGHSH and CDR2 LQKENI. In DNA, the CDR3 is TGTGCCAGCTCACCCGGGACAGGACAACAGCCCCAGCATTTT. Translating it yields CASSPGTGQQPQHF.

This clone showed up just a few times. V usage is TRBV7-9 and J usage is TRBJ1-2; possible D gene TRBD1, 5 bases. This CDR3 has 15 residues. Germline V gives CDR1 SEHNR, CDR2 FQNEAQ (reference sequence). V shed 2 bases and J shed 3 bases, with 13 bases lying between them. Written as DNA, the CDR3 is TGTGCCAGCAGCTTACCAGGCGACAGAGACTATGGCTACACCTTC. It translates to CASSLPGDRDYGYTF. Looking up the rest from reference TRBV7-9 and TRBJ1-2 gives the full variable domain: DTGVSQNPRHKITKRGQNVTFRCDPISEHNRLYWYRQTLGQGPEFLTYFQNEAQLEKSRLLSDRFSAERPKGSFSTLEIQRTEQGDSAMYLCASSLPGDRDYGYTFGSGTRLTVV.

This chain uses TRBV28 with TRBJ1-2, with TRBD1 matching over 7 bases. The germline V gene has CDR1 MDHEN and CDR2 SYDVKM. The CDR3 length is 13 residues. The V gene end was trimmed by 8 bases and the J gene end by 4 bases; junction bases not matched to a gene: 7. The CDR3 region is CASQEGALYGYTF. CDR3 nucleotides: TGTGCCAGCCAGGAGGGGGCGCTCTATGGCTACACCTTC.

This chain uses TRBV5-4 with TRBJ2-5; the D gene is possibly TRBD2 (5 bases). Trimming shortened V by 1 base and J by 5 bases, and 12 bases separated the two germline ends. The CDR3 extends over 14 amino acids. Looked up from germline, CDR1 is SGHNT and CDR2 is YYREEE (reference sequence). The CDR3 nucleotides are TGTGCCAGCAGCTTGAGGCAAGGGAGCGAGACCCAGTACTTC. Its protein is CASSLRQGSETQYF.

This clone was seen a single time. CDR3 region: CASSIDTGSLAKNIQYF. For the CDR3, the DNA is TGTGCCAGCAGCATTGACACGGGATCCTTAGCCAAAAACATTCAGTACTTC. The chain uses TRBV5-4 and TRBJ2-4; a weak D match, TRBD2 (5 bases). Germline-derived CDR1 and CDR2 are SGHNT and YYREEE (reference sequence). The CDR3 spans 17 residues. V was clipped by 4 bases and J by 0 bases, with 17 bases between them.

The chain is built from TRBV19 and TRBJ2-7, with 10 bases identical to TRBD2. CDR1 and CDR2 from the germline V gene are LNHDA and SQIVND (reference sequence). The V segment lost 4 bases and the J segment 6 bases; nucleotides outside the gene matches: 6. The CDR3 extends over 14 amino acids. The CDR3 coding sequence is TGTGCCAGTAGTAAGAAGCGGGAGGGCGGCGAGCAGTACTTC. It is translated as CASSKKREGGEQYF.

The chain joins TRBV28 to TRBJ2-3, with TRBD2 matching over 8 bases. The germline CDR1 and CDR2 sequences are MDHEN and SYDVKM. The ends lost 2 bases at V and 4 bases at J; junction bases unmatched: 5. The CDR3 loop spans 15 amino acids. The CDR3 DNA is TGTGCCAGCAGTTTAGCGGGAGGTGAAGCAGATACGCAGTATTTT. This encodes CASSLAGGEADTQYF.